This entry lists 24 T cell receptor beta chains sequenced from one sample in a study of CD8 T cells in Susac syndrome. Reverse transcription of about 0.5 to 1 ug RNA was carried out with random hexamers. Each CDR3 protein gets one entry after TCRdb re-called the immunoSEQ multiplex PCR reads with MiXCR. Among about 300,000 distinct CDR3 sequences listed, around nine tenths were seen once. Sequencing used CD8+ T cells from PBMCs. Receptors originate from a human donor with multiple sclerosis.

This clonotype was counted once. This chain uses TRBV19 with TRBJ2-2; D call uncertain. Germline-derived CDR1 and CDR2 are LNHDA and SQIVND (reference sequence). V lost 4 bases to trimming and J lost 7 bases, with 7 bases between them. CDR3 length: 12 amino acids. The CDR3 DNA follows: TGTGCCAGTAGTAGGGGAAACGGGGAGCTGTTTTTT. Its translation: CASSRGNGELFF.

The chain has TRBV19 and TRBJ2-1; possibly TRBD1 or TRBD2 for D (5 bases each). Germline V CDR1 and CDR2: LNHDA, SQIVND (reference sequence). Trimming cost V 6 bases and J 5 bases, with 14 bases left between them. This CDR3 has 14 residues. Written as DNA, the CDR3 is TGTGCCAGTAGCGCCACCGGGACCAACAATGAGCAGTTCTTC. This gives the protein CASSATGTNNEQFF.

In its sample, this clonotype was seen once. The chain couples TRBV7-6 to TRBJ2-3; D not certain. The CDR3 spans 14 residues. Germline loops: CDR1 SGHVS, CDR2 FNYEAQ. Trimming removed 4 bases from V and 4 bases from J, with 12 bases in between. The CDR3 coding sequence is TGTGCCAGCAGCTACGTATTTGGGGCAGATACGCAGTATTTT. The encoded protein is CASSYVFGADTQYF.

The V call is TRBV9, the J call TRBJ1-4; D remains ambiguous. Trimming removed 0 bases from V and 7 bases from J, with 10 bases in between. This CDR3 contains 14 residues. Germline CDR1 is SGDLS and CDR2 is YYNGEE. The CDR3 coding sequence is TGTGCCAGCAGCGTAGAGGGAATCTCTGAAAAACTGTTTTTT. Amino acids: CASSVEGISEKLFF. Variable domain in full (rest from reference TRBV9 and TRBJ1-4): DSGVTQTPKHLITATGQRVTLRCSPRSGDLSVYWYQQSLDQGLQFLIQYYNGEERAKGNILERFSAQQFPDLHSELNLSSLELGDSALYFCASSVEGISEKLFFGSGTQLSVL.

V usage is TRBV28 and J usage is TRBJ2-7, with TRBD2 matching 7 bases. Germline lookup yields CDR1 MDHEN and CDR2 SYDVKM. The length of the CDR3 is 15 residues. With 7 bases clipped from V and 3 bases from J, the junction kept 12 bases outside the gene matches. CDR3 bases: TGTGCCAGCACCCCAGCGGCGGGAGCCAGCTACGAGCAGTACTTC. It translates to CASTPAAGASYEQYF.

For the CDR3, the DNA is TGCGCCAGCAGCCAAGATCGTGTCCGGGAGACCCAGTACTTC. Encoded protein: CASSQDRVRETQYF. This chain uses TRBV4-3 with TRBJ2-5; D not resolved. Looked up from germline, CDR1 is LGHNA and CDR2 is YSLEER. This CDR3 region has 14 residues. Between the trimmed V and J ends, which lost 0 bases and 5 bases, there was a span of 10 bases.

This clonotype was counted a few times. V and J are TRBV27 and TRBJ1-5; D gene unclear. The V gene's germline CDR1 is MNHEY and CDR2 SMNVEV (reference sequence). The CDR3 runs 14 residues. V was clipped by 0 bases and J by 3 bases, with 6 bases between them. This chain's CDR3 is CASSLSGFNQPQHF. The CDR3, as DNA: TGTGCCAGCAGTTTATCAGGTTTCAATCAGCCCCAGCATTTT.

This chain joins TRBV20-1 and TRBJ1-1, with unresolved D. The CDR3 length is 12 residues. Germline lookup yields CDR1 DFQATT and CDR2 SNEGSKA (reference sequence). Trimming cost V 4 bases and J 1 base, with 7 bases left between them. Written as DNA, the CDR3 is TGCAGTGCTATCACACGGAACACTGAAGCTTTCTTT. Translated, it gives CSAITRNTEAFF.

The J gene is TRBJ2-7, the V gene TRBV5-1; 14 bases agree with TRBD2. The V gene end was trimmed by 0 bases and the J gene end by 0 bases; junction bases not matched to a gene: 2. CDR3 length: 17 residues. CDR1 is SGHRS and CDR2 is YFSETQ in the germline V gene. The chain's CDR3 is CASSLGLAGGPSYEQYF. The DNA of the CDR3 is TGCGCCAGCAGCTTGGGACTAGCGGGAGGGCCCTCCTACGAGCAGTACTTC.

The chain employs TRBV29-1 and TRBJ2-1, with 9 positions matching TRBD2. The length of the CDR3 is 14 residues. V shed 7 bases, J shed 6 bases, and the junction held 10 bases outside the gene matches. Germline V gene lookup returns CDR1 SQVTM and CDR2 ANQGSEA. The CDR3 loop reads CSAPGTSLSNEQFF. The CDR3 DNA follows: TGCAGCGCTCCCGGGACTAGCTTGTCCAATGAGCAGTTCTTC.

The rearrangement joins TRBV7-8 to TRBJ2-3; 8 nucleotides match TRBD1. Germline V lookup: CDR1 SGHVS, CDR2 FQNEAQ. This CDR3 spans 14 amino acids. Germline trimming cut 5 bases from V and 4 bases from J; bases unmatched to any gene: 5. This chain's CDR3 is CASSVGTGADTQYF. The CDR3 DNA reads as TGTGCCAGCAGCGTCGGGACAGGTGCAGATACGCAGTATTTT.

The chain carries TRBV7-2 and TRBJ2-7; TRBD2 might be the D (6 bases). Trimming stripped 1 base from V and 1 base from J, with 11 bases between. Germline assignment: CDR1 SGHTA and CDR2 FQGNSA. The CDR3 totals 15 residues. CDR3 amino acids: CASSLVLALSYEQYF. The CDR3 coding sequence is TGTGCCAGCAGCTTAGTACTAGCTCTTTCCTACGAGCAGTACTTC. The full variable domain, its missing parts supplied by reference TRBV7-2 and TRBJ2-7, is GAGVSQSPSNKVTEKGKDVELRCDPISGHTALYWYRQSLGQGLEFLIYFQGNSAPDKSGLPSDRFSAERTGGSVSTLTIQRTQQEDSAVYLCASSLVLALSYEQYFGPGTRLTVT.

The rearrangement links TRBV6-1 to TRBJ1-2; no clear D. The CDR3 covers 15 residues. Trimming removed 7 bases at V and 6 bases at J, with 21 bases between. Germline V gene lookup returns CDR1 MNHNS and CDR2 SASEGT. Here the CDR3 reads CASNRWSYPADGYTF. Here the CDR3 DNA reads TGTGCCAGCAATCGATGGTCTTACCCTGCGGATGGCTACACCTTC.

The genes are TRBV9 and TRBJ2-1; tentatively, D is TRBD2 (5 bases). This CDR3 spans 15 amino acids. V lost 0 bases and J 8 bases, leaving 15 bases between the germline ends. Per germline, CDR1 SGDLS and CDR2 YYNGEE. In DNA, the CDR3 is TGTGCCAGCAGCGTAGAAGCGCATTCCGGGGATGAGCAGTTCTTC. Translated, it gives CASSVEAHSGDEQFF.

This clonotype came up a few times. This chain links TRBV4-3 with TRBJ1-2, with D tentatively TRBD1 (6 bases). Germline CDR1 LGHNA, CDR2 YSLEER. The CDR3 runs 15 residues. Deletions cut 4 bases from V and 2 bases from J, with 14 bases between. CDR3 in amino acids: CASSLTRDKNYGYTF. CDR3 DNA: TGCGCCAGCAGCCTAACCCGGGACAAGAACTATGGCTACACCTTC.

The chain links TRBV12-3 or TRBV12-4 to TRBJ2-1, with TRBD2 matching 13 bases. The CDR3 length is 20 residues. V shed 5 bases, J shed 7 bases, and the junction held 20 bases outside the gene matches. CDR3 loop: CASSSPWTSGSKELHNEQFF. In nucleotides, the CDR3 is TGTGCCAGCAGTAGCCCGTGGACTAGCGGGAGTAAGGAGTTACATAATGAGCAGTTCTTC.

The chain employs TRBV7-9 and TRBJ2-1; D is ambiguous. This CDR3 comprises 13 residues. Germline CDR1 reads SEHNR; CDR2 reads FQNEAQ (reference sequence). The V gene lost 6 bases and the J gene lost 5 bases, with 11 bases spanning the gap. CDR3 loop: CASRQTRDNEQFF. CDR3 DNA: TGTGCCAGCAGACAAACCCGGGACAATGAGCAGTTCTTC. Full variable domain (outside the CDR3, taken from reference TRBV7-9 and TRBJ2-1): DTGVSQNPRHKITKRGQNVTFRCDPISEHNRLYWYRQTLGQGPEFLTYFQNEAQLEKSRLLSDRFSAERPKGSFSTLEIQRTEQGDSAMYLCASRQTRDNEQFFGPGTRLTVL.

V and J are TRBV27 and TRBJ2-2; 8 bases match TRBD2. Germline lookup yields CDR1 MNHEY and CDR2 SMNVEV (reference sequence). Germline trimming cut 2 bases from V and 5 bases from J; bases unmatched to any gene: 1. The CDR3 has 14 residues. CDR3 nucleotides: TGTGCCAGCAGTTTACTAGCGGGTACCGGGGAGCTGTTTTTT. This encodes CASSLLAGTGELFF.

The table lists this clonotype with a count of one. This chain connects TRBV4-1 to TRBJ2-7, with no clear D. Germline V gene sequence: CDR1 MGHRA, CDR2 YSYEKL. V was shortened by 1 base and J by 0 bases, with 4 bases between the two germline ends. This CDR3 spans 13 amino acids. The CDR3 here is CASSQATSYEQYF. CDR3 coding DNA: TGCGCCAGCAGCCAAGCTACCTCCTACGAGCAGTACTTC.

The CDR3 bases are TGTGCCAGCAGCGTAGGAGGGTTAGATACGCAGTATTTT. Translated, it gives CASSVGGLDTQYF. The rearrangement uses TRBV9 and TRBJ2-3; possible D gene TRBD2, 5 bases. The V end was cut by 0 bases, the J end by 5 bases, with 7 bases between. CDR1 and CDR2 (germline): SGDLS, YYNGEE. This CDR3 has 13 residues.

The chain combines TRBV15 with TRBJ2-2; D is ambiguous. The CDR3 sequence is 15 residues long. CDR1 is LNHNV and CDR2 is YYDKDF in the germline V gene (reference sequence). V was pared by 0 bases and J by 1 base, with 6 bases between. CDR3 in amino acids: CATSRDRGNTGELFF. The CDR3 nucleotides are TGTGCCACCAGCAGAGATCGTGGGAACACCGGGGAGCTGTTTTTT.

The table lists this clonotype with a count of one. The V call is TRBV5-8, the J call TRBJ2-1; TRBD2 matches at 7 bases. Germline lookup yields CDR1 SGHTS and CDR2 YDEGEE. The CDR3 length is 14 residues. The trim removed 0 bases at V and 8 bases at J, leaving 5 bases unmatched. The DNA of the CDR3 is TGTGCCAGCAGCTTGGGGGCAGGGAGGGATGAGCAGTTCTTC. As protein: CASSLGAGRDEQFF.

The genes are TRBV5-4 and TRBJ2-5; D possibly corresponds to TRBD2 (7 bases). V lost 4 bases to trimming and J lost 5 bases, with 12 bases between them. This CDR3 spans 13 amino acids. CDR1 is SGHNT and CDR2 is YYREEE in the germline V gene (reference sequence). Here the CDR3 DNA reads TGTGCCAGCAGCGTAAGGGGGGGTGAGACCCAGTACTTC. Encoded protein: CASSVRGGETQYF.

The genes are TRBV4-1 and TRBJ1-5, with D unclear. There are 15 residues in the CDR3. Germline V gene sequence: CDR1 MGHRA, CDR2 YSYEKL. V was shortened by 1 base and J by 7 bases, with 14 bases between the two germline ends. DNA for the CDR3: TGCGCCAGCAGCCAAGGGGGATTTATTCGGCAGCCCCAGCATTTT. This codes for CASSQGGFIRQPQHF.